Following are 7 T cell receptor beta chains from one sample sequenced in a study of shared clonotypes between healthy human individuals. Repertoires were generated with immunoSEQ multiplex PCR, while TCRdb's copy carries only in-frame clones and drops some. This sample has 650,000 to 750,000 clones, with 55% to 75% found just once. What was sequenced was memory CD4+ T cells sorted from blood. The subset: CD45RA-negative fraction. These receptors originate from a woman under 40 in good health.

The chain combines TRBV5-6 with TRBJ2-3; TRBD2 matches at 12 bases. There are 18 residues in the CDR3. V lost 2 bases, J lost 1 base, and 8 bases stayed unmatched. Germline CDR1 SGHDT, CDR2 YYEEEE. The CDR3, as DNA: TGTGCCAGCAGCTTCCGACTAGCGGGAGTTTTGGGCACAGATACGCAGTATTTT. The encoded protein is CASSFRLAGVLGTDTQYF.

The chain recombines TRBV4-2 with TRBJ2-2, with 10 positions matching TRBD2. J lost 6 bases, V lost 4 bases, and 8 bases had no gene match. Germline lookup yields CDR1 LGHNA and CDR2 YNFKEQ. The CDR3 is made up of 16 amino acids. In DNA, the CDR3 is TGTGCCAGCAGCCTCCCTAGCGGGAGTGGGGCCGGGGAGCTGTTTTTT. It codes for CASSLPSGSGAGELFF.

A few counts support this clone. Within the sample, other DNA sequences also encode this same CDR3. The rearrangement links TRBV6-6 to TRBJ2-7; D is possibly TRBD2 (6 bases). With 6 bases removed from V and 4 bases from J, the gap between germline ends came to 10 bases. Germline lookup yields CDR1 MNHNY and CDR2 SVGAGI (reference sequence). This CDR3 comprises 12 residues. CDR3 region: CASSPTSYEQYF. In DNA, the CDR3 is TGTGCCAGCAGCCCGACTAGTTACGAGCAGTACTTC.

This clone was picked up a small number of times. This chain connects TRBV5-1 to TRBJ2-3; 12 bases align to TRBD2. J gave up 14 bases and V 0 bases, and 7 bases lay outside the gene matches. The CDR3 contains 14 residues. CDR1 and CDR2 (germline): SGHRS, YFSETQ. In nucleotides, the CDR3 is TGCGCCAGCAGCTTGGGGACTAGCGGGATTAGACCGTATTTT. This sequence encodes CASSLGTSGIRPYF.

The chain recombines TRBV6-1 with TRBJ1-2; no reliable D call. Germline V gene sequence: CDR1 MNHNS, CDR2 SASEGT. The CDR3 has 12 residues. V lost 5 bases, J lost 4 bases, and 8 bases lay in between. In DNA, the CDR3 is TGTGCCAGCAGTTCACAGAGCTATGGCTACACCTTC. It translates to CASSSQSYGYTF.

This clone was counted a few times. The chain has TRBV19 and TRBJ1-2; 7 bases fit TRBD1. CDR3 length: 13 residues. With 4 bases clipped from V and 7 bases from J, the junction kept 6 bases outside the gene matches. Germline-derived CDR1 and CDR2 are LNHDA and SQIVND (reference sequence). CDR3 amino acids: CASSTTGATGYTF. CDR3 DNA sequence: TGTGCCAGTAGTACCACAGGGGCGACTGGCTACACCTTC.

With regard to this clone: Other DNA sequences in the same sample also yield this CDR3. The chain uses TRBV28 and TRBJ1-2, with TRBD1 matching 8 bases. Germline CDR1 MDHEN, CDR2 SYDVKM. This CDR3 has 14 amino acids. Losses at the gene ends were 4 bases for V and 2 bases for J; bases not matched to a gene: 3. The CDR3 bases are TGTGCCAGCAGTTCCGGACAGGGAAACTATGGCTACACCTTC. This gives the protein CASSSGQGNYGYTF.